These 22 T cell receptor beta chains came from one sample sequenced in a study of CD8 T cells in ankylosing spondylitis. MiXCR, run by TCRdb on the 5' RACE reads, gives a single entry per CDR3 protein. The table has about 250,000 distinct CDR3 sequences, about 24% seen once; the top ten hold 0.61%. Material for sequencing was blood, either unsorted or a sorted T cell fraction (not recorded which). Receptors originate from a male donor with ankylosing spondylitis or in good health (not recorded which).

The chain is built from TRBV20-1 and TRBJ2-1; D perhaps matches TRBD1 (5 bases). Germline CDR1 and CDR2: DFQATT and SNEGSKA (reference sequence). The length of the CDR3 is 14 residues. Trimming shortened V by 6 bases and J by 3 bases, and 15 bases separated the two germline ends. The DNA for the CDR3 is TGCAGTGCCAACGGACAAATCAACTACAATGAGCAGTTCTTC. It specifies CSANGQINYNEQFF.

The sample holds a few counts of this clonotype. The chain has TRBV29-1 and TRBJ2-3; 7 nucleotides agree with TRBD2. This CDR3 is built from 15 residues. Germline-derived CDR1 and CDR2 are SQVTM and ANQGSEA. The trim removed 4 bases at V and 1 base at J, leaving 8 bases unmatched. This CDR3 reads CSVAGGTRGTDTQYF. The CDR3 nucleotides are TGCAGCGTTGCCGGGGGGACCCGGGGCACAGATACGCAGTATTTT.

There are a few counts of this clonotype. J is TRBJ2-3 and V is TRBV6-1, with D possibly TRBD1 on 5 matching bases. V lost 4 bases and J lost 0, with 14 bases in between. The CDR3 spans 16 residues. CDR1 and CDR2 (germline): MNHNS, SASEGT. The chain's CDR3 is CASSGRIGASTDTQYF. The CDR3 DNA sequence: TGTGCCAGCAGTGGCCGGATAGGGGCTAGCACAGATACGCAGTATTTT.

The gene calls are TRBV6-5 and TRBJ2-6; D is unclear. V lost 4 bases to trimming and J lost 0 bases, with 7 bases between them. CDR1 MNHEY and CDR2 SVGAGI come from the germline V gene. The CDR3 spans 15 residues. As DNA, the CDR3 is TGTGCCAGCAGTTCTGACTTCTCTGGGGCCAACGTCCTGACTTTC. Its translation is CASSSDFSGANVLTF.

The J gene is TRBJ2-5, the V gene TRBV6-1; TRBD2 matches 9 bases. The CDR3 is 19 amino acids. The V and J ends lost 8 bases and 1 base, in that order; junction bases with no gene match: 20. CDR1 MNHNS and CDR2 SASEGT come from the germline V gene. The CDR3: CASDSYWPPSGAFQETQYF. In DNA form, the CDR3 reads TGTGCCAGCGACAGTTACTGGCCACCTAGCGGGGCCTTCCAAGAGACCCAGTACTTC.

This clonotype was found many times. V is TRBV29-1 and J is TRBJ2-5, with 7 bases identical to TRBD1. J was trimmed by 5 bases and V by 3 bases; bases with no gene match: 6. This CDR3 spans 13 amino acids. The germline CDR1 and CDR2 sequences are SQVTM and ANQGSEA. The CDR3 sequence: CSVERGRGETQYF. CDR3 sequence (DNA): TGCAGCGTTGAGAGGGGGCGCGGGGAGACCCAGTACTTC.

This clonotype occurred a few times. This chain joins TRBV29-1 and TRBJ2-1; unclear D gene. Germline CDR1 is SQVTM and CDR2 is ANQGSEA. This CDR3 comprises 11 residues. V was pared by 5 bases and J by 9 bases, with 11 bases between. CDR3 bases: TGCAGCGTTCTACGATCCGGTGAGCAGTTCTTC. It translates to CSVLRSGEQFF.

In DNA, the CDR3 is TGTGCCACCAGCAGACTCGGGACTAGCCCCTACAATGAGCAGTTCTTC. Protein sequence: CATSRLGTSPYNEQFF. The chain combines TRBV15 with TRBJ2-1; 9 nucleotides agree with TRBD2. V lost 2 bases, J lost 2 bases, and 4 bases stayed unmatched. The CDR3 covers 16 residues. In germline, CDR1 is LNHNV, CDR2 YYDKDF (reference sequence).

The table lists this clonotype with many counts. The genes are TRBV6-5 and TRBJ2-7; D remains ambiguous. Per germline, CDR1 MNHEY and CDR2 SVGAGI. The V end lost 8 bases, the J end lost 7 bases, and 15 bases lay between the germline ends. The CDR3 runs 12 residues. The CDR3 region has the DNA TGTGCCAGCCGCCGATACGAAGGGGAGCAGTACTTC. Encoded protein: CASRRYEGEQYF.

The chain employs TRBV12-3 or TRBV12-4 and TRBJ2-5, with a weak D call TRBD1 (5 bases). V was pared by 8 bases and J by 5 bases, with 21 bases between. CDR3 length equals 15 residues. CDR3 loop: CASRTCLLSAETQYF. The CDR3 coding sequence is TGTGCCAGCCGGACATGTCTGTTGTCGGCGGAGACCCAGTACTTC.

This clonotype was observed at least ten times. The chain carries TRBV29-1 and TRBJ2-1; TRBD2 matches 7 bases. V was pared by 7 bases and J by 8 bases, with 11 bases of the junction left unmatched. This CDR3 comprises 13 residues. CDR1 and CDR2 from the germline V gene are SQVTM and ANQGSEA. CDR3 DNA: TGCAGCGCCGGTGGCTCTAGCGGCGATGAGCAGTTCTTC. Its translation: CSAGGSSGDEQFF.

There are many counts of this clonotype. The chain links TRBV12-3 or TRBV12-4 to TRBJ1-1; D not resolved. V gave up 3 bases and J gave up 1 base, with 9 bases separating them. This CDR3 is built from 14 residues. Here the CDR3 DNA reads TGTGCCAGCAGTTTCGAGACAAGGAACACTGAAGCTTTCTTT. Its protein product is CASSFETRNTEAFF.

This clonotype was counted at least ten times. The chain couples TRBV29-1 to TRBJ2-3; D is unresolved. CDR1 and CDR2 from the germline V gene are SQVTM and ANQGSEA. The ends were cut back, 7 bases at V and 6 bases at J, with 8 bases in the middle. This CDR3 has 10 residues. The CDR3 is CSALWDTQYF. In DNA, the CDR3 is TGCAGCGCGTTGTGGGATACGCAGTATTTT.

The V call is TRBV20-1, the J call TRBJ2-1, with D uncertain. The CDR3 is 13 amino acids. The V end was cut by 5 bases, the J end by 6 bases, with 14 bases between. Germline CDR1 DFQATT, CDR2 SNEGSKA (reference sequence). The CDR3 reads CSALDPRSNEQFF. CDR3 nucleotide sequence: TGCAGTGCTCTCGATCCTAGGAGCAATGAGCAGTTCTTC.

This clonotype was recorded many times. The V call is TRBV5-1, the J call TRBJ1-2, with D maybe TRBD1 (5 bases). The V gene's germline CDR1 is SGHRS and CDR2 YFSETQ. V was trimmed by 4 bases and J by 2 bases, leaving 18 bases between them. This CDR3 has 16 residues. The CDR3 reads CASSVGLVSQNYGYTF. CDR3 in DNA: TGCGCCAGCAGCGTGGGACTCGTAAGCCAAAACTATGGCTACACCTTC.

CDR3 nucleotides: TGTGCCAGCAGTTTAGGTCAAGGGCCCCAAGAGACCCAGTACTTC. As protein: CASSLGQGPQETQYF. The V and J genes are TRBV12-3 or TRBV12-4 and TRBJ2-5; D remains ambiguous. This CDR3 is built from 15 residues. V lost 1 base and J 1 base, leaving 10 bases between the germline ends.

Remarks on this clonotype: It may be a read error: a sequence one base away is much more abundant. This chain joins TRBV7-2 and TRBJ2-7; D is tentatively TRBD1 or TRBD2 (5 bases each). The CDR3 is made up of 13 amino acids. Germline loops: CDR1 SGHTA, CDR2 FQGNSA. V shed 5 bases and J shed 6 bases, with 14 bases lying between them. The chain's CDR3 is CASSQGPTCEQYF. Here the CDR3 DNA reads TGTGCCAGCAGCCAGGGACCAACCTGCGAGCAGTACTTC.

The V gene is TRBV20-1, the J gene TRBJ2-5, with D unresolved. The V gene's germline CDR1 is DFQATT and CDR2 SNEGSKA (reference sequence). There are 12 residues in the CDR3. Trimming took off 0 bases at V and 5 bases at J, with 7 bases between the two ends. CDR3: CSARDGVETQYF. CDR3 nucleotides: TGCAGTGCTAGAGATGGGGTGGAGACCCAGTACTTC.

This chain connects TRBV11-3 to TRBJ2-1, with TRBD1 matching over 8 bases. With V trimmed by 1 base and J by 12 bases, 11 bases remained unmatched. Germline CDR1 is SGHNT and CDR2 is YENEEA. The CDR3 is 15 residues long. Here the CDR3 DNA reads TGTGCCAGCAGCTTAGGTTCCCAGGGGGCCGGCGGGCAGTTCTTC. As protein: CASSLGSQGAGGQFF. The variable domain in full, with the rest retrieved from reference TRBV11-3 and TRBJ2-1, is EAGVVQSPRYKIIEKKQPVAFWCNPISGHNTLYWYLQNLGQGPELLIRYENEEAVDDSQLPKDRFSAERLKGVDSTLKIQPAELGDSAVYLCASSLGSQGAGGQFFGPGTRLTVL.

The gene calls are TRBV12-3 or TRBV12-4 and TRBJ1-1, with TRBD1 as a possible D gene (6 bases). This CDR3 comprises 12 residues. With 6 bases removed from V and 7 bases from J, the gap between germline ends came to 12 bases. As DNA, the CDR3 is TGTGCCAGCAGGCGGGACATCAATGAAGCTTTCTTT. It yields the protein CASRRDINEAFF.

The chain has TRBV27 and TRBJ1-6; D ambiguous. The germline V gene encodes CDR1 MNHEY and CDR2 SMNVEV (reference sequence). The CDR3 is made up of 16 amino acids. V was clipped by 3 bases and J by 6 bases, with 15 bases between them. CDR3 amino acids: CASSLTSGTPNSPLHF. CDR3 sequence (DNA): TGTGCCAGCAGTTTGACGTCCGGAACACCTAATTCACCCCTCCACTTT.

This clonotype came up many times. The V call is TRBV20-1, the J call TRBJ1-4; tentatively, D is TRBD1 (5 bases). Germline assignment: CDR1 DFQATT and CDR2 SNEGSKA (reference sequence). This CDR3 is 15 amino acids long. The V and J ends lost 0 bases and 8 bases respectively, with 16 bases between them. The CDR3: CSARDVTWGGEKLFF. CDR3 sequence (DNA): TGCAGTGCTAGAGATGTGACATGGGGCGGCGAAAAACTGTTTTTT.